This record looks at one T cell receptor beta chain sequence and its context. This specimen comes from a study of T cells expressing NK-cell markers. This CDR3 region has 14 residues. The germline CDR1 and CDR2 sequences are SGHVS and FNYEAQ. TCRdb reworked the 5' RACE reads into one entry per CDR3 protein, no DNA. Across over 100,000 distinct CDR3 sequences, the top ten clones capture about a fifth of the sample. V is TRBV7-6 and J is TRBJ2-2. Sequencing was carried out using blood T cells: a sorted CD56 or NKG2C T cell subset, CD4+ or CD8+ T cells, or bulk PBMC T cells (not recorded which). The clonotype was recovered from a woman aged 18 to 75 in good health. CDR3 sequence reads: CASLGFGNTGELFF.